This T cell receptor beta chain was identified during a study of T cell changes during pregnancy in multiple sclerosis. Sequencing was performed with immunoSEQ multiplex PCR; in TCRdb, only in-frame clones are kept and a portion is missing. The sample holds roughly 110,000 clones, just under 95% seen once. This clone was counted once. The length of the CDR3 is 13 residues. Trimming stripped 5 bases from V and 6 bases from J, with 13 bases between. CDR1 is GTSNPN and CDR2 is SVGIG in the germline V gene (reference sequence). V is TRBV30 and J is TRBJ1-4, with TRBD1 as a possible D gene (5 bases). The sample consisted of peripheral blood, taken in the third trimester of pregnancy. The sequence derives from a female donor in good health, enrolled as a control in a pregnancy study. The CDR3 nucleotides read TGTGCCTGGGCAGGGCCCTGGGATGAAAAACTGTTTTTT. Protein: CAWAGPWDEKLFF.